This T cell receptor beta chain was captured by sequencing in a study of shared clonotypes between healthy human individuals. Study background: The cohort comprised a couple of women and three men. Their ages spanned 18 to 49 years. Whole-study findings and limits: Roughly 5.3% of naive CD4 clonotypes were common to four donors.

Deep was the level used in running the assay. Here immunoSEQ multiplex PCR was the method, and the copy in TCRdb shows in-frame clones only, minus some. The data hold some 800,000 clones, with 85% to 95% observed a single time. This CDR3 comprises 15 residues. CDR1 and CDR2 (germline): SEHNR, FQNEAQ (reference sequence). V lost 2 bases and J lost 4, with 15 bases in between. Selected positively for CCR7 and CD45RO-negative, naive CD8 cells excluded terminally differentiated effector memory CD45RA+ cells. Participating donors were healthy, HIV-negative adults free of recent acute infections or vaccinations. As for this clone: The antigen remains unidentified.

The rearrangement uses TRBV7-9 and TRBJ2-7; D may be TRBD2 (6 bases). The sequence was collected from a man aged 25-40 years in good health. The specimen was naive CD8+ T cells sorted from blood. The CDR3 DNA reads as TGTGCCAGCAGCTTAACGGCGGGGATAATTTACGAGCAGTACTTC. Amino acid sequence: CASSLTAGIIYEQYF.